The entry below gives a single TCR beta chain sequence along with its context. The same CDR3 arises from other DNA sequences in this sample as well. Between the trimmed V and J ends, which lost 0 bases and 0 bases, there was a span of 9 bases. Germline CDR1 and CDR2: GTSNPN and SVGIG (reference sequence). The CDR3 is 15 amino acids. This sample was included in a study of shared clonotypes between healthy human individuals. Assay: immunoSEQ multiplex PCR; the TCRdb copy retains only in-frame clones and omits some. The data contain roughly 2.5 million clones, more than 90% of them singletons. The chain combines TRBV30 with TRBJ1-3; no clear D gene. The TCR comes from a young man in good health. The source material was naive CD4+ T cells sorted from blood. The subset denotes: CD45RA+ positively selected. The CDR3 is CAWSVRKGSGNTIYF. The DNA for the CDR3 is TGTGCCTGGAGTGTAAGAAAGGGCTCTGGAAACACCATATATTTT.